A single sample gave rise to the 9 T cell receptor beta chains below, sequenced in a study of blood T cell repertoires in COVID-19. The table came from immunoSEQ multiplex PCR; TCRdb's copy has only in-frame clones and leaves some out. The data hold a few hundred thousand clones, with roughly 84% observed a single time. Specimen: PBMCs or T cells enriched from blood (not recorded which). The receptors were sampled from a man aged 50-60 years who had recovered from COVID-19.

This rearrangement joins TRBV4-1 to TRBJ2-7; D not resolved. The V gene lost 0 bases and the J gene lost 0 bases, with 9 bases spanning the gap. Germline CDR1 MGHRA, CDR2 YSYEKL. This CDR3 has 15 residues. The CDR3 DNA is TGCGCCAGCAGCCAAGAGACACGCCGCTCCTACGAGCAGTACTTC. Residues: CASSQETRRSYEQYF.

This chain connects TRBV18 to TRBJ2-2; 10 bases map to TRBD1. CDR3 size: 15 residues. V gave up 4 bases and J gave up 6 bases; unmatched junction bases: 5. Germline lookup yields CDR1 KGHSH and CDR2 LQKENI. The CDR3 here is CASSLETGGSGELFF. In DNA, the CDR3 is TGTGCCAGCTCACTGGAGACAGGGGGCTCCGGGGAGCTGTTTTTT.

This clone was detected only a few times. V is TRBV4-3 and J is TRBJ2-2; D is ambiguous. This CDR3 is built from 15 residues. Germline-derived CDR1 and CDR2 are LGHNA and YSLEER. V shed 1 base and J shed 4 bases, with 10 bases lying between them. CDR3 sequence (DNA): TGCGCCAGCAGCCAAGCCAGACGACTCACCGGGGAGCTGTTTTTT. Its protein product is CASSQARRLTGELFF.

This chain joins TRBV2 and TRBJ1-1, with D perhaps matching TRBD1 (5 bases). Deletions cut 2 bases from V and 4 bases from J, with 17 bases between. The CDR3 loop spans 16 amino acids. Germline assignment: CDR1 SNHLY and CDR2 FYNNEI. CDR3 amino acids: CASSEFDRAGVTEAFF. The CDR3 DNA follows: TGTGCCAGCAGTGAATTCGATAGGGCGGGGGTCACTGAAGCTTTCTTT.

About this clone itself: The sample contains more than one DNA sequence encoding this CDR3. CDR3 coding DNA: TGCGCCAGCAGCCCAAGCGGGGGGAACACCGGGGAGCTGTTTTTT. As protein: CASSPSGGNTGELFF. The chain couples TRBV5-1 to TRBJ2-2; the match to TRBD2 covers 8 bases. The V gene's germline CDR1 is SGHRS and CDR2 YFSETQ. J was trimmed by 1 base and V by 4 bases; bases with no gene match: 3. The CDR3 contains 15 residues.

The V gene is TRBV3-1 (or the pseudogene TRBV3-2), the J gene TRBJ2-2; 11 bases line up with TRBD2. Germline assignment: CDR1 LGHDT and CDR2 YNNKEL (reference sequence). The CDR3 is 15 residues long. Trimming took 10 bases from V and 5 from J; bases not matched to a gene: 9. In DNA form, the CDR3 reads TGTGCCACCGACGGACTAGCGGGTGCAACCGGGGAGCTGTTTTTT. It is translated as CATDGLAGATGELFF.

V usage is TRBV5-6 and J usage is TRBJ1-3, with D possibly TRBD1 on 6 matching bases. V lost 0 bases, J lost 3 bases, and 7 bases lay in between. From germline, CDR1 is SGHDT and CDR2 YYEEEE. The CDR3 has 14 residues. The DNA of the CDR3 is TGTGCCAGCAGCTTGGTGGACAGTGGAAACACCATATATTTT. It specifies CASSLVDSGNTIYF.

This chain links TRBV27 with TRBJ2-7; unclear D gene. Germline V gene sequence: CDR1 MNHEY, CDR2 SMNVEV (reference sequence). V lost 5 bases to trimming and J lost 2 bases, with 13 bases between them. This CDR3 contains 14 residues. CDR3 nucleotides: TGTGCCAGCAGTACGACTTTCCGCGCCTACGAGCAGTACTTC. Protein: CASSTTFRAYEQYF.

The chain combines TRBV6-6 with TRBJ2-1; TRBD1 matches at 11 bases. V lost 6 bases to trimming and J lost 8 bases; unmatched junction nucleotides: 6. Germline lookup yields CDR1 MNHNY and CDR2 SVGAGI (reference sequence). The CDR3 totals 14 residues. The CDR3 bases are TGTGCCAGCAGGCCGGGACAGGGGGGGGATGAGCAGTTCTTC. Its protein is CASRPGQGGDEQFF.